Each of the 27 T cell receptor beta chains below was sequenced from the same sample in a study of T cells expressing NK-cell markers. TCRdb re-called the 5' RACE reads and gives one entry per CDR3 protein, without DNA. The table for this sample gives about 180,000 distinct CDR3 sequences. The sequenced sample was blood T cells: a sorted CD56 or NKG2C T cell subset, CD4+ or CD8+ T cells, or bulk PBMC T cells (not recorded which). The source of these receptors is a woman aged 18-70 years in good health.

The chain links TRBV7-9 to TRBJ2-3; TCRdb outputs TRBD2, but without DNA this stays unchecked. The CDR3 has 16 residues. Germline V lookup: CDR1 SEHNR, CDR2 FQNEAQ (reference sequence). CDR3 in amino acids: CASIHSGRLSTDTQYF.

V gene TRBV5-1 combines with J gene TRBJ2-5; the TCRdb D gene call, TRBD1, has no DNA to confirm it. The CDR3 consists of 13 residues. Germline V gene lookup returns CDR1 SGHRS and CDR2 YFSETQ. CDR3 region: CASSLRKGETQYF.

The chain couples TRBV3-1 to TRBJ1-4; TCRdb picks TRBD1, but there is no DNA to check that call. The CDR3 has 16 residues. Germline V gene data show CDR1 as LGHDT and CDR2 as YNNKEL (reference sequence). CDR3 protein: CASSHRQLLANEKLFF.

The CDR3 loop is CASSFDRGSTEAFF. This sequence joins TRBV7-2 and TRBJ1-1; without DNA, the TCRdb call of TRBD1 cannot be checked. CDR1 SGHTA and CDR2 FQGNSA come from the germline V gene. The CDR3 extends over 14 amino acids.

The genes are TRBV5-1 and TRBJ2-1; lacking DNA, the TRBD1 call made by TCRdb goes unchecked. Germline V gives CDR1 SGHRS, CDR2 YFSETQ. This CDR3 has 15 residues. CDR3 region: CASSERQGASNEQFF.

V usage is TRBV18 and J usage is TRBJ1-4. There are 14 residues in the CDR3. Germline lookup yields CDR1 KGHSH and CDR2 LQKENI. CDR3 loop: CASSPGGAGEKLFF.

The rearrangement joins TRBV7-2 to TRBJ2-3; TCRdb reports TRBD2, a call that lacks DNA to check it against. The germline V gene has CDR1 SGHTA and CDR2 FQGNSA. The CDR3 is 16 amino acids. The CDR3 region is CASSFWTSGSGNTQYF. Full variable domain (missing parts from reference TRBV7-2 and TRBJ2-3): GAGVSQSPSNKVTEKGKDVELRCDPISGHTALYWYRQSLGQGLEFLIYFQGNSAPDKSGLPSDRFSAERTGGSVSTLTIQRTQQEDSAVYLCASSFWTSGSGNTQYFGPGTRLTVL.

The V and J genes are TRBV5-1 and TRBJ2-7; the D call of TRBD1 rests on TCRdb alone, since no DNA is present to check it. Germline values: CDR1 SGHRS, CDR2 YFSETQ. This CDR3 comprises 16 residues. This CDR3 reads CASSPTLGQGIYEQYF.

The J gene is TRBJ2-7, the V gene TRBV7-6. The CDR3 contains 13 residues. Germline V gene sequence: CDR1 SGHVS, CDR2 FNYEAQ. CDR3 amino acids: CASSLQVSYEQYF.

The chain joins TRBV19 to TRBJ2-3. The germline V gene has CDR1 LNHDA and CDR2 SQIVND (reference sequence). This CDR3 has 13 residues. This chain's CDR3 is CAVSGLRTDTQYF. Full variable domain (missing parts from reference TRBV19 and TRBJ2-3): DGGITQSPKYLFRKEGQNVTLSCEQNLNHDAMYWYRQDPGQGLRLIYYSQIVNDFQKGDIAEGYSVSREKKESFPLTVTSAQKNPTAFYLCAVSGLRTDTQYFGPGTRLTVL.

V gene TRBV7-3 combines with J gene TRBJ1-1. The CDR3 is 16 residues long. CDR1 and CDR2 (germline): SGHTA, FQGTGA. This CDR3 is CASSSPNRGTRTEAFF. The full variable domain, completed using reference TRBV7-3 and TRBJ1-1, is GAGVSQTPSNKVTEKGKYVELRCDPISGHTALYWYRQSLGQGPEFLIYFQGTGAADDSGLPNDRFFAVRPEGSVSTLKIQRTERGDSAVYLCASSSPNRGTRTEAFFGQGTRLTVV.

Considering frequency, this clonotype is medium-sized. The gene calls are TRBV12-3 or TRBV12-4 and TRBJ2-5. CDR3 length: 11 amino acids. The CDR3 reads CASSLGETQYF.

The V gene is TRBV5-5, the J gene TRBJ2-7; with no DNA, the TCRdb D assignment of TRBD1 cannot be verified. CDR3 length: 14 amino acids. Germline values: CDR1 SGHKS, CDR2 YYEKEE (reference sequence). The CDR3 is CASSPRGQTYEQYF. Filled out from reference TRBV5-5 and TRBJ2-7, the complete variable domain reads DAGVTQSPTHLIKTRGQQVTLRCSPISGHKSVSWYQQVLGQGPQFIFQYYEKEERGRGNFPDRFSARQFPNYSSELNVNALLLGDSALYLCASSPRGQTYEQYFGPGTRLTVT.

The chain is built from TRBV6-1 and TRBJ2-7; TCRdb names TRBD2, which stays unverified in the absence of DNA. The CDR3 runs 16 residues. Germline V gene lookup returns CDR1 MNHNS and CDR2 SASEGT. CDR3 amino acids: CASRRTSGRLTYEQYF.

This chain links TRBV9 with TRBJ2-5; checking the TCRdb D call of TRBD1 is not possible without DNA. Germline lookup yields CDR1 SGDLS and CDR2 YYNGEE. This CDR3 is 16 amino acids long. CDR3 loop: CASSPTLWGSQETQYF.

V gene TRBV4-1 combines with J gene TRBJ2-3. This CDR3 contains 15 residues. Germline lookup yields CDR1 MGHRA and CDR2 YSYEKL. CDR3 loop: CASSQDERSTDTQYF.

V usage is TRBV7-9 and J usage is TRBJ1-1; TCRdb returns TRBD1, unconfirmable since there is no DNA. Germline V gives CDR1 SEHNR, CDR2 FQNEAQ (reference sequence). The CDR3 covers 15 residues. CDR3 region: CASSPRKGAGTEAFF.

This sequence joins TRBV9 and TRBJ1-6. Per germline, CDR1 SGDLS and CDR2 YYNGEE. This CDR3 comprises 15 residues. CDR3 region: CASSPNTAVNSPLHF.

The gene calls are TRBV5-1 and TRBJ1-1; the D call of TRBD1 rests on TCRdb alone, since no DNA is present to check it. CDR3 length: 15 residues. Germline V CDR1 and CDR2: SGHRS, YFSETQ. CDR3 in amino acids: CASSPLTGGYAEAFF. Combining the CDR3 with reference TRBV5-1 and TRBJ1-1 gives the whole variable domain KAGVTQTPRYLIKTRGQQVTLSCSPISGHRSVSWYQQTPGQGLQFLFEYFSETQRNKGNFPGRFSGRQFSNSRSEMNVSTLELGDSALYLCASSPLTGGYAEAFFGQGTRLTVV.

CDR3 loop: CASSPLPGESTEAFF. This chain connects TRBV18 to TRBJ1-1; TCRdb outputs TRBD1, but without DNA this stays unchecked. The CDR3 covers 15 residues. Germline V CDR1 and CDR2: KGHSH, LQKENI.

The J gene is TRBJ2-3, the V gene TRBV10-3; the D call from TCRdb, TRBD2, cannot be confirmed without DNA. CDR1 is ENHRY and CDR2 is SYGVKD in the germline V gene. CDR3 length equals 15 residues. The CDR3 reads CAIRNELAGADTQYF.

CDR3 residues: CASSLLPVSSGEQFF. This chain uses TRBV28 with TRBJ2-1; TCRdb selects TRBD2, and the lack of DNA leaves this call unchecked. Germline-derived CDR1 and CDR2 are MDHEN and SYDVKM. This CDR3 has 15 residues.

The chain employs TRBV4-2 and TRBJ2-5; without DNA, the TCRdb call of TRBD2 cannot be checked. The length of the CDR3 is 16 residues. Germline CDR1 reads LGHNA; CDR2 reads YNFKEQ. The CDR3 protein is CASSLGLAGGTRTQYF.

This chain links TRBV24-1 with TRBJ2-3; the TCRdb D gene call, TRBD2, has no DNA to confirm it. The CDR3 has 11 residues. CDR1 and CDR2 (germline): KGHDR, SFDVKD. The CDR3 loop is CATSVGTNQYF.

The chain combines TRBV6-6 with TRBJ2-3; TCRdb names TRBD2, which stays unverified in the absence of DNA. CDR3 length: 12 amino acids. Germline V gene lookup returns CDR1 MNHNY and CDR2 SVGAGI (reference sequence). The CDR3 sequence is CAVQEGGDTQYF.

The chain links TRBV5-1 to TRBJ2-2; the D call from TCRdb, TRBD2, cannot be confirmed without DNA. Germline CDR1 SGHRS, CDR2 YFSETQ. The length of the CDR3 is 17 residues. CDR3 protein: CASSTGTSGGDTGELFF.

CDR3 sequence: CASSRRRVYGNSPLHF. The rearrangement uses TRBV3-1 and TRBJ1-6. Germline V gene sequence: CDR1 LGHDT, CDR2 YNNKEL (reference sequence). The CDR3 length is 16 residues.